This T cell receptor beta chain was obtained from a study of CD8+CD57+ T cells in acquired aplastic anemia. Turning to the study itself: DNA from sorted CD4+ and CD8+ cells averaged around 3 ug.

CDR3 and TCR beta VDJ profiling relied on genomic DNA as the template. TCRdb reanalysed the reads using MiXCR and keeps one entry per CDR3 protein. The sample lists about 190,000 distinct CDR3 sequences; about three fifths were seen once. Germline V lookup: CDR1 SGHTA, CDR2 FQGTGA. This CDR3 has 15 amino acids. V dropped 4 bases and J dropped 4 bases, with 14 bases sitting between them. This receptor was identified in a human donor with severe aplastic anemia or a healthy control (not recorded which). The sample was sorted CD4+, CD8+, or CD8+CD57+ T cells (not recorded which) from PBMCs. This rearrangement joins TRBV7-3 to TRBJ2-1, with D perhaps given as TRBD1 or TRBD2 (5 bases each). The CDR3 loop reads CASSSKVGGYNEQFF. CDR3 nucleotide sequence: TGTGCCAGCAGCTCGAAGGTTGGGGGTTACAATGAGCAGTTCTTC.